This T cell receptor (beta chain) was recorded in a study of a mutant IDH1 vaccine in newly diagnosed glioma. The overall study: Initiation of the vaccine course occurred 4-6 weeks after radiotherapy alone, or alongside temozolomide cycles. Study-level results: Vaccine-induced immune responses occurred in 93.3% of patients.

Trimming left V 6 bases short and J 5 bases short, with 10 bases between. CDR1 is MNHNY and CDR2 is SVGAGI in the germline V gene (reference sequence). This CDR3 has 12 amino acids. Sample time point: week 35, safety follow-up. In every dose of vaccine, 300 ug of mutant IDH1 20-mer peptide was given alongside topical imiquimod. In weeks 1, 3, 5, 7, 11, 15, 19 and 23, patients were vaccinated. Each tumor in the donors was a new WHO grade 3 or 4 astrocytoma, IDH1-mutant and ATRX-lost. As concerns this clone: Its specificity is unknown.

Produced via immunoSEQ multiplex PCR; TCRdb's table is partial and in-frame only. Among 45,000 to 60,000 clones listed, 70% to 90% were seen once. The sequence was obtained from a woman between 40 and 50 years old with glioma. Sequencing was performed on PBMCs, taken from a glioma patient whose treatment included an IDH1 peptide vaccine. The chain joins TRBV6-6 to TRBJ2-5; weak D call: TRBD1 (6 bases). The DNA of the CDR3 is TGTGCCAGCAGGGGGGCAGGGGAGACCCAGTACTTC. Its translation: CASRGAGETQYF.